The 11 T cell receptor beta chains below were found in one sample sequenced in a study of blood T cell repertoires in COVID-19. Some clones are missing from TCRdb's copy, which holds only in-frame ones; the method was immunoSEQ multiplex PCR. The data contain 80,000 to 100,000 clones, 65% to 90% of them singletons. The sequencing sample was made of peripheral blood. These receptors were taken from a man between 65 and 79 years old with active or convalescent COVID-19.

The sample holds a few counts of this clone. The chain carries TRBV7-9 and TRBJ2-1; perhaps TRBD1 as D (6 bases). The CDR3 has 15 residues. Germline CDR1 is SEHNR and CDR2 is FQNEAQ (reference sequence). V gave up 5 bases and J gave up 7 bases, with 18 bases separating them. The CDR3 DNA reads as TGTGCCAGCAGCCCTCGTGGCGGACAGTGGAATGAGCAGTTCTTC. Protein product: CASSPRGGQWNEQFF.

The chain couples TRBV4-1 to TRBJ2-5; 8 bases line up with TRBD2. The CDR3 is made up of 14 amino acids. The junction had 6 bases not matched to a gene; V was cut back by 0 bases and J by 9 bases. Germline CDR1 MGHRA, CDR2 YSYEKL. The CDR3 loop is CASSQDPGGRSQYF. In nucleotides, the CDR3 is TGCGCCAGCAGCCAAGATCCAGGCGGGAGGTCCCAGTACTTC.

CDR3 amino acids: CSALPSGGGNEQFF. CDR3 DNA: TGCAGCGCCCTTCCTAGCGGGGGTGGGAATGAGCAGTTCTTC. V and J are TRBV29-1 and TRBJ2-1; 10 bases are a match to TRBD2. Trimming took 7 bases from V and 7 from J; bases not matched to a gene: 10. CDR1 and CDR2 from the germline V gene are SQVTM and ANQGSEA. This CDR3 region has 14 residues.

The V call is TRBV18, the J call TRBJ1-2; possible D gene TRBD1, 6 bases. The CDR3 contains 12 residues. CDR1 is KGHSH and CDR2 is LQKENI in the germline V gene. V lost 3 bases and J 7 bases, leaving 9 bases between the germline ends. The CDR3 DNA reads TGTGCCAGCTCACCGGACAGCGTTGGCTACACCTTC. This encodes CASSPDSVGYTF.

The CDR3 DNA sequence: TGCGCCAGCAGCCAAGAGTCTGCCAGGGCAGGCGGAAACACCATATATTTT. This encodes CASSQESARAGGNTIYF. V usage is TRBV4-3 and J usage is TRBJ1-3, with D possibly TRBD1 on 5 matching bases. Germline CDR1 is LGHNA and CDR2 is YSLEER. The CDR3 is made up of 17 amino acids. With 0 bases removed from V and 4 bases from J, the gap between germline ends came to 16 bases.

The chain joins TRBV7-3 to TRBJ2-1; D might be TRBD1 (6 bases). This CDR3 has 16 residues. CDR1 and CDR2 from the germline V gene are SGHTA and FQGTGA. The ends were cut back, 2 bases at V and 8 bases at J, with 19 bases in the middle. The CDR3 nucleotides read TGTGCCAGCAGCTTAGGAGGTGGGGGCCGAAGGGATGAGCAGTTCTTC. This encodes CASSLGGGGRRDEQFF.

This chain joins TRBV18 and TRBJ2-5, with 8 bases lining up with TRBD2. The CDR3 spans 15 residues. Per the germline V gene, CDR1 is KGHSH and CDR2 is LQKENI. After removal of 2 bases from V and 4 bases from J, the junction contained 6 bases not matched to a gene. This chain's CDR3 is CASSPLAGKGETQYF. As DNA, the CDR3 is TGTGCCAGCTCACCATTAGCGGGGAAGGGAGAGACCCAGTACTTC.

In its sample, this clone was seen many times. This chain links TRBV7-2 with TRBJ2-3, with TRBD1 as a possible D gene (5 bases). The V end lost 4 bases, the J end lost 4 bases, and 9 bases lay between the germline ends. Germline loops: CDR1 SGHTA, CDR2 FQGNSA. The CDR3 is 13 residues long. CDR3 sequence: CASSSQGPDTQYF. The DNA of the CDR3 is TGTGCCAGCAGCTCCCAGGGCCCAGATACGCAGTATTTT.

This chain connects TRBV5-4 to TRBJ2-1; 7 bases align to TRBD1. Trimming removed 3 bases from V and 6 bases from J; junction bases left unmatched: 12. Germline V gives CDR1 SGHNT, CDR2 YYREEE (reference sequence). CDR3 length: 16 residues. For the CDR3, the DNA is TGTGCCAGCAGCTCACGGACAGGTCGTTCGGGCAATGAGCAGTTCTTC. It yields the protein CASSSRTGRSGNEQFF. Variable domain in full (rest from reference TRBV5-4 and TRBJ2-1): ETGVTQSPTHLIKTRGQQVTLRCSSQSGHNTVSWYQQALGQGPQFIFQYYREEENGRGNFPPRFSGLQFPNYSSELNVNALELDDSALYLCASSSRTGRSGNEQFFGPGTRLTVL.

Here the CDR3 DNA reads TGTGCCAGCAGCTTCCCCCCGGGTTCGGCGCGCTCTGGGGCCAACGTCCTGACTTTC. This translates into CASSFPPGSARSGANVLTF. The chain has TRBV7-2 and TRBJ2-6; D unresolved. Trimming stripped 3 bases from V and 0 bases from J, with 18 bases between. Per the germline V gene, CDR1 is SGHTA and CDR2 is FQGNSA. The CDR3 contains 19 residues.

The chain carries TRBV7-3 and TRBJ2-2; 7 bases match TRBD2. After removal of 5 bases from V and 7 bases from J, the junction contained 7 bases not matched to a gene. The length of the CDR3 is 14 residues. Germline V lookup: CDR1 SGHTA, CDR2 FQGTGA. The CDR3 here is CASSGRGGNGELFF. In nucleotides, the CDR3 is TGTGCCAGCAGCGGCCGCGGGGGAAACGGGGAGCTGTTTTTT.